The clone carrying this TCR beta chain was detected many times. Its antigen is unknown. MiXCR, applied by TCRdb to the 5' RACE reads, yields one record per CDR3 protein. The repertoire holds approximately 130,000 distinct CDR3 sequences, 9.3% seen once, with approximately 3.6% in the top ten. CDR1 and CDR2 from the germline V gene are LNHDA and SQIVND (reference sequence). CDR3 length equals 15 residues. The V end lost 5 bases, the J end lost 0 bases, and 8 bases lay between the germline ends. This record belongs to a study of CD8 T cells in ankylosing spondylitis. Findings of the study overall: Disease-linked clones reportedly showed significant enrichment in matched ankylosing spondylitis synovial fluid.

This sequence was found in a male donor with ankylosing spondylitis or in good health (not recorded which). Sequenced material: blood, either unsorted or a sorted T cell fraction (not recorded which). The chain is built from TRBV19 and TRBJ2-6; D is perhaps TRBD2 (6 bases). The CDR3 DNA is TGTGCCAGTAGTTCCGGGGGCTCTGGGGCCAACGTCCTGACTTTC. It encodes CASSSGGSGANVLTF.